The 19 T cell receptor beta chains given below trace back to one sample, sequenced in a study of blood T cells in healthy people across ages. For the second PCR, which ran for roughly 7 to 11 cycles, a sample-barcoded 5' primer and a J-beta primer mix were used. TCRdb ran MiXCR on the 5' RACE reads and lists one entry per CDR3 protein. Altogether about 2 million distinct CDR3 sequences are present, 49% being singletons, with the ten largest covering about 2.1%. Sequenced material: blood. The source is a woman in her forties in good health.

V gene TRBV29-1 combines with J gene TRBJ2-1; 9 bases line up with TRBD1. There are 13 residues in the CDR3. After removal of 3 bases from V and 11 bases from J, the junction contained 8 bases not matched to a gene. Germline CDR1 reads SQVTM; CDR2 reads ANQGSEA. The CDR3 reads CSVDGTGMQQQFF. In DNA form, the CDR3 reads TGCAGCGTTGATGGGACAGGGATGCAACAGCAGTTCTTC.

V gene TRBV4-3 combines with J gene TRBJ2-3, with 8 bases that match TRBD1. The germline gives CDR1 LGHNA, CDR2 YSLEER. CDR3 length: 16 residues. Germline trimming cut 1 base from V and 0 bases from J; bases unmatched to any gene: 3. CDR3 DNA sequence: TGCGCCAGCAGCCAAGTGACAGGGGCTAGCACAGATACGCAGTATTTT. Its translation is CASSQVTGASTDTQYF.

This clonotype was seen once. The V gene is TRBV6-5, the J gene TRBJ1-2; possibly TRBD1 for D (6 bases). The CDR3 contains 13 residues. The ends were cut back, 5 bases at V and 7 bases at J, with 14 bases in the middle. Germline values: CDR1 MNHEY, CDR2 SVGAGI. The CDR3 DNA sequence: TGTGCCAGCAGTAAGGGGGGGGTCGGTGGCTACACCTTC. This encodes CASSKGGVGGYTF.

The rearrangement joins TRBV28 to TRBJ1-2; the D gene is possibly TRBD1 (5 bases). The ends were cut back, 8 bases at V and 4 bases at J, with 17 bases in the middle. Germline V gene lookup returns CDR1 MDHEN and CDR2 SYDVKM. The CDR3 has 14 residues. CDR3 sequence reads: CASSSGANLYGYTF. The CDR3 bases are TGTGCCAGCTCCTCTGGGGCCAACCTCTATGGCTACACCTTC.

This rearrangement joins TRBV20-1 to TRBJ2-1; 10 bases match TRBD2. Per the germline V gene, CDR1 is DFQATT and CDR2 is SNEGSKA (reference sequence). J gave up 5 bases and V 3 bases, and 7 bases lay outside the gene matches. CDR3 length: 15 amino acids. In DNA, the CDR3 is TGCAGTGCTAGGACTAGCGGGTGCCGGGACAATGAGCAGTTCTTC. This codes for CSARTSGCRDNEQFF.

This sequence joins TRBV2 and TRBJ1-5; 8 bases are shared with TRBD1. The junction had 8 bases not matched to a gene; V was cut back by 6 bases and J by 4 bases. The CDR3 consists of 15 residues. Germline V gene lookup returns CDR1 SNHLY and CDR2 FYNNEI. The CDR3 loop is CASRAGGAGNQPQHF. The CDR3, as DNA: TGTGCCAGCAGAGCAGGGGGCGCGGGGAATCAGCCCCAGCATTTT.

This rearrangement joins TRBV28 to TRBJ2-1; TRBD1 aligns across 8 bases. Germline V gene sequence: CDR1 MDHEN, CDR2 SYDVKM. The trim removed 5 bases at V and 3 bases at J, leaving 6 bases unmatched. CDR3 length equals 15 residues. The DNA of the CDR3 is TGTGCCAGCAGTCGTCCAGGGGGCGACTACAATGAGCAGTTCTTC. As protein: CASSRPGGDYNEQFF.

The rearrangement uses TRBV7-2 and TRBJ2-1; 9 bases line up with TRBD2. Trimming cost V 4 bases and J 2 bases; bases outside gene matches: 3. CDR1 SGHTA and CDR2 FQGNSA come from the germline V gene. This CDR3 is built from 15 residues. The CDR3 region is CASSSAGGTYNEQFF. CDR3 coding DNA: TGTGCCAGCAGCTCAGCGGGGGGCACCTACAATGAGCAGTTCTTC.

A note on this clonotype: This may be a read error: a much more frequent sequence differs by one nucleotide. This chain joins TRBV7-9 and TRBJ2-7; 12 nucleotides line up with TRBD2. The J call could be wrong; TRBJ2-5 is a better fit for the DNA end. The CDR3 runs to 13 residues. The germline V gene encodes CDR1 SEHNR and CDR2 FQNEAQ (reference sequence). CDR3 in amino acids: CATRLAGEETQYF. CDR3 coding DNA: TGTGCCACCAGACTAGCGGGGGAAGAGACCCAGTACTTC.

The chain combines TRBV4-1 with TRBJ2-7, with D unclear. Germline assignment: CDR1 MGHRA and CDR2 YSYEKL. Between the trimmed V and J ends, which lost 4 bases and 4 bases, there was a span of 17 bases. The CDR3 consists of 15 residues. The CDR3 nucleotides are TGCGCCAGCAGCCGGACCCCCTCTCAGGAATACGAGCAGTACTTC. This translates into CASSRTPSQEYEQYF.

This chain joins TRBV7-2 and TRBJ2-7, with no clear D. V was pared by 1 base and J by 1 base, with 8 bases between. The CDR3 covers 14 residues. Germline loops: CDR1 SGHTA, CDR2 FQGNSA. The CDR3 nucleotides read TGTGCCAGCAGCTTAGAGATCGTTTCCTACGAGCAGTACTTC. Its translation: CASSLEIVSYEQYF.

The gene calls are TRBV5-1 and TRBJ2-6; D gene unclear. This CDR3 region has 18 residues. Deletions cut 3 bases from V and 0 bases from J, with 16 bases between. Germline assignment: CDR1 SGHRS and CDR2 YFSETQ. The CDR3 sequence: CASSSRSTPSSGANVLTF. The DNA for the CDR3 is TGCGCCAGCAGCTCCCGTTCAACCCCCAGCTCTGGGGCCAACGTCCTGACTTTC.

The gene calls are TRBV2 and TRBJ1-3; no reliable D call. The ends were cut back, 6 bases at V and 0 bases at J, with 12 bases in the middle. CDR1 and CDR2 from the germline V gene are SNHLY and FYNNEI. This CDR3 is 15 amino acids long. CDR3 region: CASRPAASSGNTIYF. The DNA of the CDR3 is TGTGCCAGCAGACCTGCGGCCAGCTCTGGAAACACCATATATTTT.

The chain is built from TRBV20-1 and TRBJ1-1, with D unclear. The V gene lost 3 bases and the J gene lost 1 base, with 12 bases spanning the gap. Looked up from germline, CDR1 is DFQATT and CDR2 is SNEGSKA (reference sequence). The CDR3 runs to 14 residues. CDR3 sequence: CSARDRKTNTEAFF. As DNA, the CDR3 is TGCAGTGCTAGGGATAGAAAGACGAACACTGAAGCTTTCTTT.

In its sample, this clonotype was seen once. The rearrangement uses TRBV15 and TRBJ1-4; a weak D match, TRBD1 (5 bases). The CDR3 is 16 amino acids. Germline CDR1 reads LNHNV; CDR2 reads YYDKDF (reference sequence). V lost 1 base to trimming and J lost 4 bases, with 13 bases between them. CDR3 nucleotides: TGTGCCACCAGCAGAGCCAGGGTGGGGGATAATGAAAAACTGTTTTTT. Protein product: CATSRARVGDNEKLFF.

This clonotype was seen just once. A junction end diverges from the germline sequence, so it may reflect a read error. The V and J genes are TRBV27 and TRBJ2-5; D unresolved. The CDR3 spans 11 residues. From germline, CDR1 is MNHEY and CDR2 SMNVEV (reference sequence). The CDR3 DNA sequence: TGTGTCAGCAGTGATCTATTGACCCAGTACTTC. The encoded protein is CVSSDLLTQYF.

This chain connects TRBV7-3 to TRBJ2-2; TRBD1 matches 11 bases. The CDR3 extends over 16 amino acids. V lost 1 base to trimming and J lost 7 bases; unmatched junction nucleotides: 5. Germline loops: CDR1 SGHTA, CDR2 FQGTGA. The CDR3: CASSLSWTGGGGELFF. CDR3 sequence (DNA): TGTGCCAGCAGCTTAAGTTGGACAGGGGGCGGCGGGGAGCTGTTTTTT.

This clonotype was counted between two and nine times. The chain is built from TRBV27 and TRBJ2-2, with a weak D call TRBD1 (6 bases). Germline V gene data show CDR1 as MNHEY and CDR2 as SMNVEV (reference sequence). The germline V and J ends were trimmed by 6 bases and 8 bases, with 10 bases remaining between them. This CDR3 has 12 amino acids. The CDR3, as DNA: TGTGCCAGCAGCCAGGGGTTTGGGGAGCTGTTTTTT. It codes for CASSQGFGELFF.

This rearrangement joins TRBV5-1 to TRBJ1-5; possible D gene TRBD1, 6 bases. The length of the CDR3 is 16 residues. The germline V gene encodes CDR1 SGHRS and CDR2 YFSETQ. Trimming stripped 1 base from V and 3 bases from J, with 14 bases between. The chain's CDR3 is CASSLYPGEINQPQHF. CDR3 nucleotide sequence: TGCGCCAGCAGCTTGTACCCAGGGGAAATCAATCAGCCCCAGCATTTT.